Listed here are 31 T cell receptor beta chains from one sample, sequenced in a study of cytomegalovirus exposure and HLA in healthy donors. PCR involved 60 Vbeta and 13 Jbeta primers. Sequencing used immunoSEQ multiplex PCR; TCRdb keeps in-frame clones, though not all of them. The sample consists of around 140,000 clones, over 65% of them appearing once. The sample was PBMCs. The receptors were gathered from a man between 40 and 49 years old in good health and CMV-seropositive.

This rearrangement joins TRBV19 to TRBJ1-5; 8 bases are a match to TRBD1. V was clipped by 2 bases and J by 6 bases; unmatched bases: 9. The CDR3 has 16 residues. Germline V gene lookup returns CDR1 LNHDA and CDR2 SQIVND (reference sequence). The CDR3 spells CASSILAGGEGQPQHF. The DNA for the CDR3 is TGTGCCAGTAGTATACTTGCAGGGGGCGAAGGTCAGCCCCAGCATTTT.

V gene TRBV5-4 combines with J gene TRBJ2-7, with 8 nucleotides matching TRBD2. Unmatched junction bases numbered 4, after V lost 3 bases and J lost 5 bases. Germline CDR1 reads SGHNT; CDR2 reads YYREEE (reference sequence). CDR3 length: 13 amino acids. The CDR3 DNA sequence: TGTGCCAGCAGCTCCGGGACTAGGAACGAGCAGTACTTC. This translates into CASSSGTRNEQYF.

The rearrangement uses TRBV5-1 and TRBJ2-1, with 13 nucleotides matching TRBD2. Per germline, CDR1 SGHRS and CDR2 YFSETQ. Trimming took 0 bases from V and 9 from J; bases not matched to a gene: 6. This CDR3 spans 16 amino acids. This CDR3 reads CASSLGTSGSKSEQFF. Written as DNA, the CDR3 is TGCGCCAGCAGCTTGGGGACTAGCGGGAGTAAAAGTGAGCAGTTCTTC.

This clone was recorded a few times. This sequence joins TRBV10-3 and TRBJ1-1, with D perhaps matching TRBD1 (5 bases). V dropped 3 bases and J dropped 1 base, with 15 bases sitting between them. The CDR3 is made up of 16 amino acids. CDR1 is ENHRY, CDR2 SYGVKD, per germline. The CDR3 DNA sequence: TGTGCCATCAGTGATACACAGAGGAGGGGGAACACTGAAGCTTTCTTT. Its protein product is CAISDTQRRGNTEAFF.

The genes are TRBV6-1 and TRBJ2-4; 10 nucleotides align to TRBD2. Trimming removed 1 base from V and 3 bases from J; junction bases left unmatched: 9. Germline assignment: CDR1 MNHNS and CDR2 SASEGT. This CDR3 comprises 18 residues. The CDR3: CASSEDPSGRGVKNIQYF. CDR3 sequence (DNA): TGTGCCAGCAGTGAAGATCCTAGCGGGAGAGGGGTCAAAAACATTCAGTACTTC.

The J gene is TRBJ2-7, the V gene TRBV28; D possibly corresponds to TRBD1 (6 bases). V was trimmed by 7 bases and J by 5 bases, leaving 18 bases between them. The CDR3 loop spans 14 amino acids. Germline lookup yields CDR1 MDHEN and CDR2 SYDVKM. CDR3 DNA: TGTGCCAGCATCAACAGCCCCAGGGGCAACGAGCAGTACTTC. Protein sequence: CASINSPRGNEQYF.

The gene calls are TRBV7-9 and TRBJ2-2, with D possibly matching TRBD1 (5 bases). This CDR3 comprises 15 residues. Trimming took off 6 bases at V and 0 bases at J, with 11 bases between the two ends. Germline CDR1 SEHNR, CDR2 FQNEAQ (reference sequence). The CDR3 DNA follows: TGTGCCAGCAGAACAGGTGCCGCGAACACCGGGGAGCTGTTTTTT. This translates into CASRTGAANTGELFF.

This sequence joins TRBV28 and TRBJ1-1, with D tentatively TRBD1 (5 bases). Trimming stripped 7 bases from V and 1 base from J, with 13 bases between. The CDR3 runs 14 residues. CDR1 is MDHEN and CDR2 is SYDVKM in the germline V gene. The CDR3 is CASTFGTTNTEAFF. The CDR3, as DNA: TGTGCCAGCACCTTCGGGACTACGAACACTGAAGCTTTCTTT.

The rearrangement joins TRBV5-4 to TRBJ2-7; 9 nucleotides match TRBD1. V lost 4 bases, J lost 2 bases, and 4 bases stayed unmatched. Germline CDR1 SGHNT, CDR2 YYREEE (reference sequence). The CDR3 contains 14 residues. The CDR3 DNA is TGTGCCAGCAGCCGGACAGGGGAGCCCTACGAGCAGTACTTC. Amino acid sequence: CASSRTGEPYEQYF. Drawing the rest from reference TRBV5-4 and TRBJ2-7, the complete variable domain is ETGVTQSPTHLIKTRGQQVTLRCSSQSGHNTVSWYQQALGQGPQFIFQYYREEENGRGNFPPRFSGLQFPNYSSELNVNALELDDSALYLCASSRTGEPYEQYFGPGTRLTVT.

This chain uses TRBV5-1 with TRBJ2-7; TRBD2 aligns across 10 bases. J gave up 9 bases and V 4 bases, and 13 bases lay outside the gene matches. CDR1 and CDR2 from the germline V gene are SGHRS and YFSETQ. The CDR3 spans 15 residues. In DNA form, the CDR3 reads TGCGCCAGCAGCGAAGAGCCTAGCGGGGGCCTAGGGCAGTACTTC. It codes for CASSEEPSGGLGQYF.

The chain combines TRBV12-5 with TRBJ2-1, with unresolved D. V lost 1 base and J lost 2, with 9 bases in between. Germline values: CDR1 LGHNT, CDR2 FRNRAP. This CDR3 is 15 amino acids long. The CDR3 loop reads CASGLGPIPYNEQFF. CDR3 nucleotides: TGTGCTAGTGGTTTGGGTCCTATCCCCTACAATGAGCAGTTCTTC.

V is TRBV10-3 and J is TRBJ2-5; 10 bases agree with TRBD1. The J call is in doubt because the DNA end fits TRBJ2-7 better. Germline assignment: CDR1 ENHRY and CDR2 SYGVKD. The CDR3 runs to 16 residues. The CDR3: CAISELGQGVRYEQYF. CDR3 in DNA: TGTGCCATCAGTGAGCTCGGACAGGGGGTAAGGTACGAGCAGTACTTC.

The CDR3 region is CARLGLAGFYEQYF. CDR3 DNA sequence: TGTGCCAGACTAGGACTAGCGGGATTCTACGAGCAGTACTTC. The chain has TRBV2 and TRBJ2-7, with 12 bases fitting TRBD2. Trimming took 9 bases from V and 3 from J; bases not matched to a gene: 6. Germline CDR1 reads SNHLY; CDR2 reads FYNNEI. CDR3 length: 14 amino acids.

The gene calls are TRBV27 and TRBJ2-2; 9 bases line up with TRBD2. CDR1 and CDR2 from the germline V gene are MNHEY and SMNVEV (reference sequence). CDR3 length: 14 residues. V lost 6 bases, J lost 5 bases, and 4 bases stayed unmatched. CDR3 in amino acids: CASRASGGTGELFF. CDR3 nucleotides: TGTGCCAGCAGGGCAAGCGGGGGGACCGGGGAGCTGTTTTTT.

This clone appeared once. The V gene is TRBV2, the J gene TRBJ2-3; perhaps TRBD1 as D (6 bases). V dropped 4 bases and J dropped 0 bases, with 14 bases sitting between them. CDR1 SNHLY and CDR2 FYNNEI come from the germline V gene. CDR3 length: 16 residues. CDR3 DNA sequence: TGTGCCAGCAGTGCGGGTATGCAGGGGAGCACAGATACGCAGTATTTT. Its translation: CASSAGMQGSTDTQYF.

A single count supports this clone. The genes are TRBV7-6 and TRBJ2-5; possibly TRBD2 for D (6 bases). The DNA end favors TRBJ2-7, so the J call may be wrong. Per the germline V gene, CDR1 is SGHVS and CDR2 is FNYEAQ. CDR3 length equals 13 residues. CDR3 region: CASSAGLAYEQYF. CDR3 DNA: TGTGCCAGCAGCGCGGGACTTGCCTACGAGCAGTACTTC.

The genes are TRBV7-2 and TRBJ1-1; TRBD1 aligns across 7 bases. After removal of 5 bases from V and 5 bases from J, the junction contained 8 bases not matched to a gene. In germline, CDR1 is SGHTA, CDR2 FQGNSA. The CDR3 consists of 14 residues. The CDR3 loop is CASSIQGIGTEAFF. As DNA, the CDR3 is TGTGCCAGCAGCATACAGGGGATTGGTACTGAAGCTTTCTTT.

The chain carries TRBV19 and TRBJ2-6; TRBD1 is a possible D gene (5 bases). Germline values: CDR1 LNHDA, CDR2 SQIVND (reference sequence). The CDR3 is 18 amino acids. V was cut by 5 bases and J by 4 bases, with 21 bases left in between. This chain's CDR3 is CASSPPTDYPLGANVLTF. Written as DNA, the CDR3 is TGTGCCAGTAGTCCCCCGACAGATTACCCCCTGGGGGCCAACGTCCTGACTTTC.

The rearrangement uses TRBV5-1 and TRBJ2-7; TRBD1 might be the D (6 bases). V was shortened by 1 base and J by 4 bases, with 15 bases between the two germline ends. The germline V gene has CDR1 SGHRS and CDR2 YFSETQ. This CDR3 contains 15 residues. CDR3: CASSLLPPQGYEQYF. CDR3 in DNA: TGCGCCAGCAGCTTGCTACCTCCCCAGGGGTACGAGCAGTACTTC.

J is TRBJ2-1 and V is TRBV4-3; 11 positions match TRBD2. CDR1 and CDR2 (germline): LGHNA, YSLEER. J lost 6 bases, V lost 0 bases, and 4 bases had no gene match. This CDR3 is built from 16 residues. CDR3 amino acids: CASSQDEGLAVNEQFF. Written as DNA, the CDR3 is TGCGCCAGCAGCCAAGATGAGGGACTAGCGGTCAATGAGCAGTTCTTC.

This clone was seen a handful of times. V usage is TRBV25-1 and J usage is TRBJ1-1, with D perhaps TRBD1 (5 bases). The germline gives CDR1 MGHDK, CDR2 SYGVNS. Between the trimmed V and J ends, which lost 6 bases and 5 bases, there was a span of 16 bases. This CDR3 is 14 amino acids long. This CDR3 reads CASREVGLGTEAFF. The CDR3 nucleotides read TGTGCCAGCAGGGAAGTGGGGCTCGGTACTGAAGCTTTCTTT.

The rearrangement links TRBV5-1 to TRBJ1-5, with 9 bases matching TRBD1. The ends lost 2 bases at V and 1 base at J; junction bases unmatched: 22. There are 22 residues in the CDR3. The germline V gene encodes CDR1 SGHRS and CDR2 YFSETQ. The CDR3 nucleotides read TGCGCCAGCAGCTTTACCGGGACAGGGAATTTCTTTAGCGCGACAAGCAATCAGCCCCAGCATTTT. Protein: CASSFTGTGNFFSATSNQPQHF. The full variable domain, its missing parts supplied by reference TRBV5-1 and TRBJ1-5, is KAGVTQTPRYLIKTRGQQVTLSCSPISGHRSVSWYQQTPGQGLQFLFEYFSETQRNKGNFPGRFSGRQFSNSRSEMNVSTLELGDSALYLCASSFTGTGNFFSATSNQPQHFGDGTRLSIL.

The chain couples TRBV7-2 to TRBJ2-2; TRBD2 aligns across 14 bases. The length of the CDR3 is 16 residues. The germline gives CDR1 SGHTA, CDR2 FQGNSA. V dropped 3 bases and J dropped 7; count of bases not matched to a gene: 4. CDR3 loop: CASSFYGTSGSGELFF. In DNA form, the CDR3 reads TGTGCCAGCAGCTTCTACGGGACTAGCGGGAGCGGGGAGCTGTTTTTT.

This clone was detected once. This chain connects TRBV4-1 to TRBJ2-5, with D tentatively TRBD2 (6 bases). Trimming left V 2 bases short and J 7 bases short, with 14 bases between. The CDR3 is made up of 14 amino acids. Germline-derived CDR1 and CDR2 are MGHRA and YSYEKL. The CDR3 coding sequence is TGCGCCAGCAGCCAAATCGGGAGTCAATGGACCCAGTACTTC. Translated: CASSQIGSQWTQYF.

CDR3: CASSPQGSSGNTIYF. The CDR3 coding sequence is TGTGCCAGCAGCCCCCAGGGGAGCTCTGGAAACACCATATATTTT. The V and J genes are TRBV27 and TRBJ1-3; D perhaps matches TRBD1 (6 bases). CDR1 is MNHEY, CDR2 SMNVEV, per germline (reference sequence). Trimming removed 6 bases from V and 0 bases from J, with 12 bases in between. CDR3 size: 15 residues.

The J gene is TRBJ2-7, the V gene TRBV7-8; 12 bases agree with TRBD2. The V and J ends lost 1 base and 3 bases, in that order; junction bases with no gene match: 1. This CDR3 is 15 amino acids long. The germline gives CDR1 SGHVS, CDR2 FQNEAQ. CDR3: CASSLGLAGVYEQYF. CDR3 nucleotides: TGTGCCAGCAGCTTAGGACTAGCGGGAGTCTACGAGCAGTACTTC. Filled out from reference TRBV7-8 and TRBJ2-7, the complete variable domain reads GAGVSQSPRYKVAKRGQDVALRCDPISGHVSLFWYQQALGQGPEFLTYFQNEAQLDKSGLPSDRFFAERPEGSVSTLKIQRTQQEDSAVYLCASSLGLAGVYEQYFGPGTRLTVT.

CDR3 nucleotides: TGCAGCGTTGACCCCGGGACAGGGAACATTCAGTACTTC. Protein: CSVDPGTGNIQYF. The chain links TRBV29-1 to TRBJ2-4, with 9 bases fitting TRBD1. V was pared by 3 bases and J by 7 bases, with 4 bases of the junction left unmatched. Germline CDR1 is SQVTM and CDR2 is ANQGSEA. The CDR3 spans 13 residues.

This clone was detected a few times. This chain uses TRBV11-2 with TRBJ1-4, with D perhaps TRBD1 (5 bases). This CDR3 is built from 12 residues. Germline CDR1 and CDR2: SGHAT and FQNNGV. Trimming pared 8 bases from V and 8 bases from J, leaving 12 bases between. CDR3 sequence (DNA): TGTGCCAGCGGGGCTTTGGGCGAAAAACTGTTTTTT. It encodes CASGALGEKLFF.

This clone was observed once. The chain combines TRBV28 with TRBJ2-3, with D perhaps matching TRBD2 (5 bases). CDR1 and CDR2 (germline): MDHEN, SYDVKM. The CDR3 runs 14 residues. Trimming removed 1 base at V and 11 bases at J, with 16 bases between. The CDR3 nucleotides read TGTGCCAGCAGTTTATTTCCTCCAGCGGTTTTGCAGTATTTT. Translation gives CASSLFPPAVLQYF.

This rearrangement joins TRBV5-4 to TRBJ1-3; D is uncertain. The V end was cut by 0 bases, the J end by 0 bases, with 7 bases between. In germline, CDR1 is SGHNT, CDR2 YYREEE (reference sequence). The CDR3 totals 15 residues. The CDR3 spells CASSLAPSSGNTIYF. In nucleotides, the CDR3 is TGTGCCAGCAGCTTGGCGCCCAGCTCTGGAAACACCATATATTTT.

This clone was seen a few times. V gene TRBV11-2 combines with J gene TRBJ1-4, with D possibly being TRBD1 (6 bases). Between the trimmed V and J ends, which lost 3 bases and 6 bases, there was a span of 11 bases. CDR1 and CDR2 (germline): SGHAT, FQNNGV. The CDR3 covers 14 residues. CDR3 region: CASSFTGQDEKLFF. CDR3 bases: TGTGCCAGCAGCTTCACGGGACAAGATGAAAAACTGTTTTTT.